The 22 T cell receptor beta chains listed next were all sequenced from one sample in a study of shared clonotypes between healthy human individuals. Profiled with immunoSEQ multiplex PCR; TCRdb holds only in-frame clones, not every one. Of some 2,400,000 clones detected, more than 90% appear once; the ten largest clones hold over 0.1%. The sample consisted of naive CD4+ T cells sorted from blood. Subset here: CD45RA+ positively selected. The receptors come from a man in his late teens or twenties in good health.

In regard to this clone: Other DNA variants within this sample encode the same CDR3. CDR3 in amino acids: CASSRGALDTEAFF. Here the CDR3 DNA reads TGTGCCAGCAGTCGGGGGGCGCTGGACACTGAAGCTTTCTTT. The gene calls are TRBV6-5 and TRBJ1-1; possible D gene TRBD1, 6 bases. Looked up from germline, CDR1 is MNHEY and CDR2 is SVGAGI. There are 14 residues in the CDR3. V shed 5 bases and J shed 3 bases, with 13 bases lying between them.

This chain links TRBV19 with TRBJ1-6; TRBD1 matches at 9 bases. The germline gives CDR1 LNHDA, CDR2 SQIVND (reference sequence). Trimming cost V 5 bases and J 9 bases; bases outside gene matches: 11. CDR3 size: 16 residues. CDR3 coding DNA: TGTGCCAGTAGTGACTACACCGGGACAGGGAGTTCACCCCTCCACTTT. Encoded protein: CASSDYTGTGSSPLHF.

This sequence joins TRBV28 and TRBJ2-7; tentatively, D is TRBD1 or TRBD2 (6 bases each). The V gene lost 3 bases and the J gene lost 0 bases, with 15 bases spanning the gap. Per the germline V gene, CDR1 is MDHEN and CDR2 is SYDVKM. The CDR3 is 16 amino acids. CDR3 sequence: CASSFRGQFSSYEQYF. The CDR3 DNA is TGTGCCAGCAGTTTTCGGGGGCAGTTCAGCTCCTACGAGCAGTACTTC.

The chain employs TRBV19 and TRBJ2-7, with 7 bases fitting TRBD2. The CDR3 totals 14 residues. Germline values: CDR1 LNHDA, CDR2 SQIVND (reference sequence). V was clipped by 7 bases and J by 2 bases; unmatched bases: 8. The CDR3 region has the DNA TGTGCCAGTAAGGTAGCAGCGGGGACCTACGAGCAGTACTTC. As protein: CASKVAAGTYEQYF.

The V call is TRBV10-3, the J call TRBJ1-5; no firm D call. V dropped 5 bases and J dropped 7 bases, with 9 bases sitting between them. CDR3 length: 12 amino acids. The germline V gene has CDR1 ENHRY and CDR2 SYGVKD. In DNA, the CDR3 is TGTGCCATCAGTAAACCCCAGCAGCCCCAGCATTTT. Its translation is CAISKPQQPQHF.

CDR3 loop: CASVRTTKYEQYF. As DNA, the CDR3 is TGTGCCAGCGTGCGGACTACAAAGTACGAGCAGTACTTC. V and J are TRBV6-6 and TRBJ2-7; D might be TRBD2 (6 bases). The germline V gene has CDR1 MNHNY and CDR2 SVGAGI (reference sequence). The V end lost 8 bases, the J end lost 4 bases, and 15 bases lay between the germline ends. CDR3 size: 13 residues.

The chain recombines TRBV6-5 with TRBJ1-5, with D hard to call. The CDR3 runs to 13 residues. Between the trimmed V and J ends, which lost 6 bases and 6 bases, there was a span of 12 bases. CDR1 and CDR2 from the germline V gene are MNHEY and SVGAGI. The CDR3 protein is CASRPSEGQPQHF. The CDR3 DNA sequence: TGTGCCAGCAGACCAAGCGAGGGTCAGCCCCAGCATTTT.

Comments on this clone: This sample includes further DNA sequences coding for the same CDR3. This chain joins TRBV6-5 and TRBJ1-3; D is undetermined. Trimming cost V 6 bases and J 0 bases, with 12 bases left between them. CDR1 MNHEY and CDR2 SVGAGI come from the germline V gene. This CDR3 comprises 15 residues. The CDR3 loop is CASSRQESSGNTIYF. In nucleotides, the CDR3 is TGTGCCAGCAGCCGCCAGGAGAGCTCTGGAAACACCATATATTTT.

The chain uses TRBV4-1 and TRBJ1-4; 7 nucleotides match TRBD1. V lost 4 bases to trimming and J lost 2 bases; unmatched junction nucleotides: 7. In germline, CDR1 is MGHRA, CDR2 YSYEKL. CDR3 length: 16 amino acids. In DNA form, the CDR3 reads TGCGCCAGCAGCCCTACTAACAGGGGCACTAATGAAAAACTGTTTTTT. It yields the protein CASSPTNRGTNEKLFF.

The rearrangement links TRBV11-2 to TRBJ2-7; a possible D gene is TRBD1 (5 bases). Trimming left V 5 bases short and J 5 bases short, with 10 bases between. CDR3 size: 12 residues. The germline V gene has CDR1 SGHAT and CDR2 FQNNGV. This CDR3 is CASSPTRDEQYF. DNA of the CDR3: TGTGCCAGCAGCCCTACCAGGGACGAGCAGTACTTC.

V is TRBV5-4 and J is TRBJ1-4, with TRBD1 identical over 8 bases. The CDR3 totals 15 residues. The V and J ends lost 0 bases and 8 bases, in that order; junction bases with no gene match: 6. The germline V gene encodes CDR1 SGHNT and CDR2 YYREEE (reference sequence). CDR3 nucleotides: TGTGCCAGCAGCTTGGTGACAGGGGATGGGGAAAAACTGTTTTTT. It translates to CASSLVTGDGEKLFF.

This chain joins TRBV7-2 and TRBJ1-5, with 8 positions matching TRBD1. CDR1 and CDR2 from the germline V gene are SGHTA and FQGNSA. V was clipped by 4 bases and J by 4 bases; unmatched bases: 9. The CDR3 is 16 amino acids. CDR3 nucleotide sequence: TGTGCCAGCAGCTCAGCTGAATGGACAGGGAATCAGCCCCAGCATTTT. It translates to CASSSAEWTGNQPQHF.

The chain joins TRBV5-1 to TRBJ2-7, with 7 nucleotides matching TRBD2. This CDR3 is built from 15 residues. The junction had 5 bases not matched to a gene; V was cut back by 0 bases and J by 2 bases. The germline gives CDR1 SGHRS, CDR2 YFSETQ. The CDR3 loop reads CASSLVLGTTYEQYF. In nucleotides, the CDR3 is TGCGCCAGCAGCTTGGTTCTAGGGACTACCTACGAGCAGTACTTC. The whole variable domain, filled in from reference TRBV5-1 and TRBJ2-7, reads KAGVTQTPRYLIKTRGQQVTLSCSPISGHRSVSWYQQTPGQGLQFLFEYFSETQRNKGNFPGRFSGRQFSNSRSEMNVSTLELGDSALYLCASSLVLGTTYEQYFGPGTRLTVT.

Concerning this clone itself: The sample holds other DNA sequences that translate to the same CDR3. This chain uses TRBV5-1 with TRBJ2-5; D possibly corresponds to TRBD2 (5 bases). The V end lost 4 bases, the J end lost 5 bases, and 12 bases lay between the germline ends. Per the germline V gene, CDR1 is SGHRS and CDR2 is YFSETQ. The CDR3 covers 13 residues. CDR3 sequence reads: CASSAGLAETQYF. In DNA form, the CDR3 reads TGCGCCAGCAGCGCTGGGTTAGCGGAGACCCAGTACTTC.

Details on this clone: This CDR3 is also generated by other DNA sequences in the sample. The V gene is TRBV6-5, the J gene TRBJ1-1; D unresolved. CDR3 length: 13 amino acids. Trimming removed 2 bases at V and 4 bases at J, with 8 bases between. CDR1 is MNHEY, CDR2 SVGAGI, per germline. Here the CDR3 DNA reads TGTGCCAGCAGTTACAACCGGGGCACTGAAGCTTTCTTT. Residues: CASSYNRGTEAFF.

The chain joins TRBV2 to TRBJ1-6, with D unresolved. V lost 3 bases, J lost 3 bases, and 12 bases lay in between. The CDR3 runs 16 residues. Germline values: CDR1 SNHLY, CDR2 FYNNEI. CDR3 nucleotides: TGTGCCAGCAGTGATCGGGTCTCACTCTATAATTCACCCCTCCACTTT. Residues: CASSDRVSLYNSPLHF. Full variable domain (outside the CDR3, taken from reference TRBV2 and TRBJ1-6): EPEVTQTPSHQVTQMGQEVILRCVPISNHLYFYWYRQILGQKVEFLVSFYNNEISEKSEIFDDQFSVERPDGSNFTLKIRSTKLEDSAMYFCASSDRVSLYNSPLHFGNGTRLTVT.

The chain employs TRBV19 and TRBJ1-5, with D perhaps TRBD1 (6 bases). CDR1 and CDR2 from the germline V gene are LNHDA and SQIVND (reference sequence). The length of the CDR3 is 13 residues. Trimming left V 7 bases short and J 5 bases short, with 12 bases between. In DNA form, the CDR3 reads TGTGCCAGTACTGTAGGGGGGTATCAGCCCCAGCATTTT. Translating it yields CASTVGGYQPQHF. Full variable domain (remainder filled in from reference TRBV19 and TRBJ1-5): DGGITQSPKYLFRKEGQNVTLSCEQNLNHDAMYWYRQDPGQGLRLIYYSQIVNDFQKGDIAEGYSVSREKKESFPLTVTSAQKNPTAFYLCASTVGGYQPQHFGDGTRLSIL.

The chain couples TRBV5-5 to TRBJ1-3; TRBD1 matches 8 bases. Germline lookup yields CDR1 SGHKS and CDR2 YYEKEE (reference sequence). The V segment lost 3 bases and the J segment 3 bases; nucleotides outside the gene matches: 5. The CDR3 spans 15 residues. CDR3 protein: CASSSDRGFGNTIYF. The CDR3 DNA reads TGTGCCAGCAGCTCCGACAGGGGTTTTGGAAACACCATATATTTT.

Remarks on this clone: One junction end does not reproduce the germline sequence, and a read error may be involved. The gene calls are TRBV6-5 and TRBJ2-3; weak D call: TRBD2 (7 bases). CDR3 size: 15 residues. Germline V gives CDR1 MNHEY, CDR2 SVGAGI. The CDR3 DNA follows: TGTGCCAGCAGTCAACAAAGGGGGGGCACGGATACGCAGTATTTT. Its protein product is CASSQQRGGTDTQYF.

The V and J genes are TRBV7-9 and TRBJ2-7; D is ambiguous. V lost 5 bases and J 0 bases, leaving 14 bases between the germline ends. The V gene's germline CDR1 is SEHNR and CDR2 FQNEAQ (reference sequence). The CDR3 is 15 amino acids. CDR3 coding DNA: TGTGCCAGCAGCCTGACTGGACGGAGCTCCTACGAGCAGTACTTC. Protein sequence: CASSLTGRSSYEQYF.

The chain is built from TRBV28 and TRBJ2-3, with D possibly TRBD2 on 5 matching bases. V was pared by 3 bases and J by 0 bases, with 16 bases between. The germline CDR1 and CDR2 sequences are MDHEN and SYDVKM. This CDR3 has 17 residues. CDR3 amino acids: CASSFQARGGSTDTQYF. The CDR3 DNA reads as TGTGCCAGCAGTTTCCAAGCCCGGGGTGGGAGCACAGATACGCAGTATTTT. Full variable domain (outside the CDR3, taken from reference TRBV28 and TRBJ2-3): DVKVTQSSRYLVKRTGEKVFLECVQDMDHENMFWYRQDPGLGLRLIYFSYDVKMKEKGDIPEGYSVSREKKERFSLILESASTNQTSMYLCASSFQARGGSTDTQYFGPGTRLTVL.

This clone showed up just once. The rearrangement uses TRBV2 and TRBJ1-2; D not resolved. The CDR3 is made up of 15 amino acids. Trimming left V 8 bases short and J 3 bases short, with 19 bases between. In germline, CDR1 is SNHLY, CDR2 FYNNEI. The CDR3: CASSLPRVIDYGYTF. DNA of the CDR3: TGTGCCAGCTCCCTCCCCCGGGTAATAGACTATGGCTACACCTTC.